A single TCR beta chain is shown here with its context. Its antigen is unidentified. The entry originates in a study of radiotherapy plus CTLA-4 blockade in lung cancer. Findings of the study overall: Following radiotherapy plus ipilimumab, tumor-derived TCR clones expanded in the blood.

Profiled with immunoSEQ multiplex PCR; TCRdb holds only in-frame clones, not every one. The top ten clones hold roughly 3.4% of a sample with about 48,000 clones, 75% to 90% of them seen once. The TCR was taken from a human donor with non-small cell lung cancer who had stable disease on radiotherapy plus ipilimumab. The sample was peripheral blood, taken from a patient treated with radiotherapy plus ipilimumab.

CDR3 coding DNA: TGTGCCAGCAGCTCCTCGGGACTAGCGGAAACGCAGTACTTC. This codes for CASSSSGLAETQYF. The chain is built from TRBV7-9 and TRBJ2-5; 11 positions match TRBD2. V was pared by 4 bases and J by 11 bases, with 9 bases of the junction left unmatched. Germline V gene lookup returns CDR1 SEHNR and CDR2 FQNEAQ (reference sequence). This CDR3 comprises 14 residues. Using reference TRBV7-9 and TRBJ2-5 for the parts outside the CDR3, the full variable domain is DTGVSQNPRHKITKRGQNVTFRCDPISEHNRLYWYRQTLGQGPEFLTYFQNEAQLEKSRLLSDRFSAERPKGSFSTLEIQRTEQGDSAMYLCASSSSGLAETQYFGPGTRLLVL.